The next 26 T cell receptor beta chains were all read from a single sample in a study of T cells after yellow fever vaccination. TCRdb redid the calling of the 5' RACE reads with MiXCR, one entry per CDR3 protein. The sample carries fewer than 90,000 distinct CDR3 sequences, approximately 7% recorded once. The specimen was CD8+ T cells sorted from PBMCs, collected roughly 5 days after the first yellow fever vaccination. The receptors come from a man aged 18 to 29 who received the YFV17D yellow fever vaccine.

This clonotype showed up just a few times. The genes are TRBV29-1 and TRBJ2-1; 7 nucleotides align to TRBD1. Germline assignment: CDR1 SQVTM and CDR2 ANQGSEA. The junction had 8 bases not matched to a gene; V was cut back by 0 bases and J by 6 bases. CDR3 length: 15 residues. This CDR3 reads CSVEEGRGSANEQFF. The CDR3 DNA follows: TGCAGCGTTGAAGAGGGCAGGGGGTCGGCCAATGAGCAGTTCTTC.

The V gene is TRBV15, the J gene TRBJ2-1; TRBD1 agrees at 12 bases. Looked up from germline, CDR1 is LNHNV and CDR2 is YYDKDF (reference sequence). This CDR3 has 16 amino acids. The trim removed 4 bases at V and 9 bases at J, leaving 10 bases unmatched. The CDR3 spells CATSKSGTGGRSEQFF. The CDR3, as DNA: TGTGCCACCAGCAAGAGTGGGACAGGGGGCCGGTCTGAGCAGTTCTTC.

At least ten counts were recorded for this clonotype. The chain joins TRBV19 to TRBJ2-1; D not certain. Germline CDR1 reads LNHDA; CDR2 reads SQIVND (reference sequence). The CDR3 is made up of 14 amino acids. Trimming removed 3 bases at V and 2 bases at J, with 8 bases between. The DNA of the CDR3 is TGTGCCAGTAGTATGCTTGTGGCCTACAATGAGCAGTTCTTC. It is translated as CASSMLVAYNEQFF.

This chain connects TRBV5-1 to TRBJ2-5, with D possibly being TRBD2 (6 bases). The CDR3 has 14 residues. Germline V gene sequence: CDR1 SGHRS, CDR2 YFSETQ. V dropped 2 bases and J dropped 4 bases, with 12 bases sitting between them. The CDR3 nucleotides read TGCGCCAGCAGCTTCCAGCGGGCTCGAGAGACCCAGTACTTC. Translated, it gives CASSFQRARETQYF. The full variable domain, rest sourced from reference TRBV5-1 and TRBJ2-5, is KAGVTQTPRYLIKTRGQQVTLSCSPISGHRSVSWYQQTPGQGLQFLFEYFSETQRNKGNFPGRFSGRQFSNSRSEMNVSTLELGDSALYLCASSFQRARETQYFGPGTRLLVL.

This clonotype was picked up many times. This sequence joins TRBV15 and TRBJ1-1; D is possibly TRBD1 (5 bases). The V end was cut by 3 bases, the J end by 3 bases, with 11 bases between. Germline V gives CDR1 LNHNV, CDR2 YYDKDF (reference sequence). The CDR3 contains 14 residues. CDR3 loop: CATSSEGVYTEAFF. Written as DNA, the CDR3 is TGTGCCACCAGCAGCGAAGGGGTATACACTGAAGCTTTCTTT.

At least ten counts were recorded for this clonotype. CDR3 region: CASSARWGHNEQFF. The CDR3, as DNA: TGTGCCAGCAGCGCCAGGTGGGGCCACAATGAGCAGTTCTTC. V gene TRBV7-9 combines with J gene TRBJ2-1; a possible D gene is TRBD1 (5 bases). This CDR3 is built from 14 residues. V lost 5 bases, J lost 5 bases, and 13 bases lay in between. Germline loops: CDR1 SEHNR, CDR2 FQNEAQ (reference sequence).

This clonotype was seen ten or more times. DNA for the CDR3: TGTGCCATCAGTGGAGACCTCGCCACAGATACGCAGTATTTT. Encoded protein: CAISGDLATDTQYF. The chain is built from TRBV10-3 and TRBJ2-3; no definite D call. The CDR3 has 14 amino acids. V was shortened by 4 bases and J by 2 bases, with 10 bases between the two germline ends. Germline CDR1 reads ENHRY; CDR2 reads SYGVKD.

This clonotype was observed at least ten times. The gene calls are TRBV4-1 and TRBJ1-1, with unresolved D. CDR1 is MGHRA and CDR2 is YSYEKL in the germline V gene. The V end lost 1 base, the J end lost 4 bases, and 13 bases lay between the germline ends. The CDR3 has 15 amino acids. CDR3 in DNA: TGCGCCAGCAGCCAAGTAAGGTTCCCCGGCACTGAAGCTTTCTTT. Translating it yields CASSQVRFPGTEAFF.

On this clonotype: The junction does not match germline at one end; this may be a read error. V and J are TRBV18 and TRBJ1-4; D is ambiguous. Germline loops: CDR1 KGHSH, CDR2 LQKENI. The CDR3 spans 15 residues. CDR3 residues: CASSSSGSTNEILFF. CDR3 bases: TGTGCCAGCTCAAGTTCCGGTTCAACTAATGAAATACTGTTTTTT.

The rearrangement joins TRBV12-3 or TRBV12-4 to TRBJ1-2, with TRBD1 matching 8 bases. The ends lost 8 bases at V and 6 bases at J; junction bases unmatched: 14. The CDR3 extends over 15 amino acids. The CDR3 coding sequence is TGTGCCAGCCACCCGGGGGACAGGACTTCCGATGGCTACACCTTC. Protein product: CASHPGDRTSDGYTF.

The J gene is TRBJ2-7, the V gene TRBV7-2, with D uncertain. The CDR3 is 14 residues long. The V gene lost 2 bases and the J gene lost 2 bases, with 10 bases spanning the gap. The V gene's germline CDR1 is SGHTA and CDR2 FQGNSA. The CDR3 DNA follows: TGTGCCAGCAGCTTATCGGATCGAACCTACGAGCAGTACGTC. Amino acids: CASSLSDRTYEQYV.

The chain employs TRBV15 and TRBJ2-1; 7 bases map to TRBD2. The CDR3 loop spans 14 amino acids. Germline assignment: CDR1 LNHNV and CDR2 YYDKDF (reference sequence). V shed 6 bases, J shed 10 bases, and the junction held 12 bases outside the gene matches. DNA of the CDR3: TGTGCCACCAGGGGAGGGGCCGGGTTAGAGGAGCAGTTCTTC. Its protein is CATRGGAGLEEQFF.

The V gene is TRBV3-1, the J gene TRBJ1-1; D gene uncertain. V dropped 4 bases and J dropped 5 bases, with 14 bases sitting between them. The CDR3 runs 14 residues. Germline CDR1 LGHDT, CDR2 YNNKEL (reference sequence). The CDR3 nucleotides read TGTGCCAGCAGCCCGTACGGCGGATTAACTGAAGCTTTCTTT. Residues: CASSPYGGLTEAFF.

This clonotype has at least ten counts. Written as DNA, the CDR3 is TGTGCCAGCATCGCCCCTAGGGACTCCACTGAAGCTTTCTTT. Translation gives CASIAPRDSTEAFF. This chain joins TRBV6-2 or TRBV6-3 and TRBJ1-1; TRBD1 is a possible D gene (5 bases). Trimming stripped 7 bases from V and 4 bases from J, with 16 bases between. CDR1 is MNHEY, CDR2 SVGEGT, per germline. The CDR3 is 14 residues long.

Only a few counts were recorded for this clonotype. This sequence joins TRBV15 and TRBJ2-1, with TRBD1 matching over 10 bases. The CDR3 is made up of 16 amino acids. CDR1 and CDR2 (germline): LNHNV, YYDKDF (reference sequence). V lost 3 bases, J lost 8 bases, and 10 bases stayed unmatched. The CDR3 nucleotides read TGTGCCACCAGCAGGGACCGGGACAGGGGAAGGGATGAGCAGTTCTTC. Encoded protein: CATSRDRDRGRDEQFF.

In its sample, this clonotype was seen many times. V and J are TRBV7-9 and TRBJ2-3, with TRBD1 identical over 8 bases. The CDR3 spans 14 residues. Germline loops: CDR1 SEHNR, CDR2 FQNEAQ (reference sequence). Losses at the gene ends were 6 bases for V and 1 base for J; bases not matched to a gene: 3. The CDR3 loop is CASSPGQGTDTQYF. The CDR3 nucleotides are TGTGCCAGCAGTCCGGGACAGGGCACAGATACGCAGTATTTT.

Comment on this clonotype: It may be a read error: a sequence one base away is much more abundant. The chain couples TRBV9 to TRBJ2-1; D not certain. The J call may be mistaken, given a closer DNA end match to TRBJ2-7. The length of the CDR3 is 13 residues. Germline CDR1 SGDLS, CDR2 YYNGEE. The CDR3 DNA is TGTGCCAGCAGCGCAAGCTCCTACAATGAGCAGTACTTC. As protein: CASSASSYNEQYF.

The table lists this clonotype with many counts. V gene TRBV7-9 combines with J gene TRBJ2-3, with D unresolved. From germline, CDR1 is SEHNR and CDR2 FQNEAQ (reference sequence). The CDR3 is made up of 12 amino acids. The CDR3 protein is CADGISTDTQYF. In DNA, the CDR3 is TGTGCTGACGGCATTAGCACAGATACGCAGTATTTT.

The genes are TRBV27 and TRBJ1-5; the D gene is possibly TRBD1 (6 bases). Germline CDR1 is MNHEY and CDR2 is SMNVEV (reference sequence). The CDR3 is made up of 14 amino acids. V was pared by 5 bases and J by 5 bases, with 13 bases between. CDR3 residues: CASSPTGLHQPQHF. The CDR3 DNA follows: TGTGCCAGCAGTCCGACAGGTCTGCATCAGCCCCAGCATTTT.

J is TRBJ2-1 and V is TRBV7-3; 11 bases align to TRBD2. Unmatched junction bases numbered 4, after V lost 5 bases and J lost 4 bases. CDR3 size: 15 residues. The germline gives CDR1 SGHTA, CDR2 FQGTGA. The DNA of the CDR3 is TGTGCCAGCAGCCTTAGCGGGGGGGCTTACAATGAGCAGTTCTTC. Protein: CASSLSGGAYNEQFF.

This clonotype was seen ten or more times. The chain carries TRBV29-1 and TRBJ2-2, with D possibly being TRBD1 (5 bases). V shed 2 bases and J shed 4 bases, with 5 bases lying between them. CDR1 is SQVTM, CDR2 ANQGSEA, per germline. CDR3 size: 12 residues. The CDR3: CSVEQGTGELFF. The CDR3 DNA is TGCAGCGTTGAACAGGGCACCGGGGAGCTGTTTTTT.

This clonotype was counted between two and nine times. The gene calls are TRBV7-9 and TRBJ2-3; D gene unclear. This CDR3 has 16 amino acids. Trimming took off 5 bases at V and 0 bases at J, with 15 bases between the two ends. Germline CDR1 and CDR2: SEHNR and FQNEAQ (reference sequence). This chain's CDR3 is CASSPSWVTSTDTQYF. CDR3 nucleotides: TGTGCCAGCAGCCCGAGTTGGGTTACTAGCACAGATACGCAGTATTTT.

This clonotype was detected a few times. The chain uses TRBV7-6 and TRBJ1-5, with 8 bases lining up with TRBD1. Germline CDR1 is SGHVS and CDR2 is FNYEAQ. Trimming at V came to 5 bases and at J to 1 base, leaving 1 base not matched to a gene. CDR3 size: 14 residues. CDR3 residues: CASSPGGSNQPQHF. CDR3 DNA: TGTGCCAGCAGCCCAGGGGGCAGCAATCAGCCCCAGCATTTT. The variable domain in full, with the rest retrieved from reference TRBV7-6 and TRBJ1-5, is GAGVSQSPRYKVTKRGQDVALRCDPISGHVSLYWYRQALGQGPEFLTYFNYEAQQDKSGLPNDRFSAERPEGSISTLTIQRTEQRDSAMYRCASSPGGSNQPQHFGDGTRLSIL.

Comments on this clonotype: One end of the junction does not line up with germline, which may come from a read error. The chain recombines TRBV5-1 with TRBJ2-1; D possibly corresponds to TRBD2 (5 bases). This CDR3 has 17 residues. Germline V gene lookup returns CDR1 SGHRS and CDR2 YFSETQ. The CDR3 is CASSLANQFTGYNKQFF. CDR3 sequence (DNA): TGCGCCAGCAGCTTGGCCAATCAGTTTACGGGGTACAATAAGCAGTTCTTC. The full variable domain, rest sourced from reference TRBV5-1 and TRBJ2-1, is KAGVTQTPRYLIKTRGQQVTLSCSPISGHRSVSWYQQTPGQGLQFLFEYFSETQRNKGNFPGRFSGRQFSNSRSEMNVSTLELGDSALYLCASSLANQFTGYNKQFFGPGTRLTVL.

This clonotype has just a few counts. The chain employs TRBV4-1 and TRBJ2-3, with 10 positions matching TRBD2. In germline, CDR1 is MGHRA, CDR2 YSYEKL. The CDR3 is made up of 16 amino acids. The trim removed 4 bases at V and 0 bases at J, leaving 4 bases unmatched. The CDR3 loop is CASSPMGLASTDTQYF. CDR3 DNA: TGCGCCAGCAGCCCGATGGGACTAGCGAGCACAGATACGCAGTATTTT.

Ten or more counts support this clonotype. This chain connects TRBV7-3 to TRBJ2-3; D is ambiguous. This CDR3 spans 13 amino acids. The germline V and J ends were trimmed by 2 bases and 0 bases, with 3 bases remaining between them. Germline CDR1 SGHTA, CDR2 FQGTGA. DNA for the CDR3: TGTGCCAGCAGCTTAGAGAGCACAGATACGCAGTATTTT. It encodes CASSLESTDTQYF.